The rows below give T cell receptor beta chains drawn from one sample of a study of response to subunit inactivated influenza vaccine. Each CDR3 protein gets one entry after TCRdb re-called the RT-PCR reads with MiXCR. The data hold about 800,000 distinct CDR3 sequences, with 21% observed a single time. The sample consisted of PBMCs from blood, taken more than 4 days after vaccination. Every receptor here comes from a man aged 50 or older who received an inactivated influenza vaccine. The CDR3 runs from the conserved cysteine through the conserved F or W. Fields, in order: D gene, J gene, V gene, clone size, CDR3 DNA, CDR3 protein. D genes are given only for firm matches. Expanded clones are given a class, and other clones once, few, many or no size at all.

>-|TRBJ1-2|TRBV7-9|-
TGTGCCAGCAGCTTAGCGTTGAACAGGGAAGACGGCTACACCTTC
CASSLALNREDGYTF
>-|TRBJ1-2|TRBV20-1|few
TGCAGTGCTAGGGAGACCGAAAACTATGGCTACACCTTC
CSARETENYGYTF
>-|TRBJ2-7|TRBV11-2|few
TGTGCCAGCAGCTCCCTGGGCCAAAAATCCTACGAGCAGTACTTC
CASSSLGQKSYEQYF
>-|TRBJ2-2|TRBV10-3|many
TGTGCCATCAGTGGGACTACCGGGGAGCTGTTTTTT
CAISGTTGELFF
>TRBD1|TRBJ1-3|TRBV7-2|-
TGTGCCAGCAGCTTAGGCTTTACGGACAGGCTGAGGACTGGAAACACCATATATTTT
CASSLGFTDRLRTGNTIYF
>-|TRBJ1-1|TRBV9|-
TGTGCCAGCAGCGTAGTAAGGGGTGAAGCTTTCTTT
CASSVVRGEAFF
>TRBD2|TRBJ2-1|TRBV20-1|few
TGCAGTGCTAGAGATCCGGGAGGCTTGTACAATGAGCAGTTCTTC
CSARDPGGLYNEQFF
>-|TRBJ1-1|TRBV29-1|-
TGCAGCGTTGAAAGAGGCTCTGAAGCTTTCTTT
CSVERGSEAFF
>-|TRBJ2-5|TRBV7-9|few
TGTGCCAGCAGCATACAGGTCGAGACCCAGTACTTC
CASSIQVETQYF
>TRBD1|TRBJ2-1|TRBV27|-
TGTGCCAGCAGTGGGATTATTTCTGGGACAGGTCGGAATGAGCAGTTCTTC
CASSGIISGTGRNEQFF
>TRBD2|TRBJ2-2|TRBV9|once
TGTGCCAGCAGCGCGGGGGGGGCTTACACCGGGGAGCTGTTTTTT
CASSAGGAYTGELFF
>TRBD1|TRBJ1-1|TRBV7-2|few
TGTGCCAGCAGCTACAACAGGGGGGGGAACACTGAAGCTTTCTTT
CASSYNRGGNTEAFF
>-|TRBJ2-7|TRBV20-1|many
TGCAGTGCTAACAGGGTTTCCTACGAGCAGTACTTC
CSANRVSYEQYF
>-|TRBJ2-1|TRBV5-1|-
TGCGCCAGCAGCTTCGAAATCGGGAACTACAATGAGCAGTTCTTC
CASSFEIGNYNEQFF
>-|TRBJ2-7|TRBV3-1|few
TGTGCCAGCAGCCAGGGTCTAGCGCAAACCTACGAGCAGTACTTC
CASSQGLAQTYEQYF
>-|TRBJ1-5|TRBV12-3/TRBV12-4|many
TGTGCCAGCAGTTTAACTCGCAATCAGCCCCAGCATTTT
CASSLTRNQPQHF
>TRBD2|TRBJ2-1|TRBV20-1|-
TGCAGTGCTAGAGGCGGGAGGGCCCTCAGGGCTGAGCAGTTCTTC
CSARGGRALRAEQFF
>TRBD1|TRBJ2-3|TRBV19|-
TGTGCCAGTAGTATGGACAGGGTTCTAACAGATACGCAGTATTTT
CASSMDRVLTDTQYF
>-|TRBJ2-7|TRBV5-1|few
TGCGCCAGCAGCTTGGGGGACGGGGCTTTCTACGAGCAGTACTTC
CASSLGDGAFYEQYF
>TRBD1|TRBJ2-5|TRBV10-3|-
TGTGCCTCGCACACAGGGGTAGGAGGAGAGACCCAGTACTTC
CASHTGVGGETQYF
>TRBD2|TRBJ2-7|TRBV7-2|-
TGTGCCAGCAGCTACGGACTAGCGGAAACGAACTACGAGCAGTACTTC
CASSYGLAETNYEQYF
>-|TRBJ1-2|TRBV20-1|-
TGCAGTGCTAGCCTTCAACAGGGCCATGGCTACACCTTC
CSASLQQGHGYTF
>TRBD2|TRBJ2-5|TRBV5-1|many
TGCGCCAGCAGCTCTAGCGGGGTACAAGAGACCCAGTACTTC
CASSSSGVQETQYF
>TRBD1|TRBJ2-7|TRBV5-6|many
TGTGCCAGCAGCTTCCCGCAGGGGGATAGCGTCCTCTACGAGCAGTACTTC
CASSFPQGDSVLYEQYF
>-|TRBJ2-7|TRBV18|-
TGTGCCAGCTCACCACCACGGTCCGCCTACGAGCAGTACTTC
CASSPPRSAYEQYF
>-|TRBJ1-3|TRBV29-1|-
TGCAGTGTTCGGGGTGTTGCCGGAAACACCATATATTTT
CSVRGVAGNTIYF
>-|TRBJ1-4|TRBV5-1|-
TGCGCCAGCAGCGTCGGGGGGACTAATGAAAAACTGTTTTTT
CASSVGGTNEKLFF
>-|TRBJ2-7|TRBV10-3|-
TGTGCCATCAGCTCGATCCCTCCCTCCTACGAGCAGTACTTC
CAISSIPPSYEQYF
>-|TRBJ2-3|TRBV20-1|-
TGCAGTGCTAGAGATCAAAGGCAGCGCACAGATACGCAGTATTTT
CSARDQRQRTDTQYF
>TRBD2|TRBJ2-3|TRBV20-1|-
TGCAGTGCGACGGGAGGGCCCACAGATACGCAGTATTTT
CSATGGPTDTQYF
>-|TRBJ1-5|TRBV20-1|-
TGCAGTGCTAGACAATACAGCTACTATAGCAATCAGCCCCAGCATTTT
CSARQYSYYSNQPQHF
>-|TRBJ2-4|TRBV5-6|-
TGTGCCAGCAGCTCAGGACTACACATTCAGTACTTC
CASSSGLHIQYF
>TRBD1|TRBJ2-2|TRBV20-1|-
TGCAGTGCAACAGCGACAGGGACCGGGGAGCTGTTTTTT
CSATATGTGELFF
>TRBD2|TRBJ2-7|TRBV28|-
TGTGCCAGCAGTTTCCTTTGGGGAGGGGTCCACGAGCAGTACTTC
CASSFLWGGVHEQYF
>TRBD2|TRBJ2-7|TRBV27|few
TGTGCCAGCAGTTTCCTAGCGGGGCCCGCCGACGAGCAGTACTTC
CASSFLAGPADEQYF
>TRBD1|TRBJ2-1|TRBV6-2/TRBV6-3|few
TGTGCCAGCAGTTACCGAGGGACAGGACCAATGGGCGAGCAGTTCTTC
CASSYRGTGPMGEQFF
>TRBD2|TRBJ2-7|TRBV6-1|few
TGTGCCAGCAGTGCAACTAGCGGGGCACTCTCCTACGAGCAGTACTTC
CASSATSGALSYEQYF
>-|TRBJ1-2|TRBV14|-
TGTGCCAGCAGCCGGGACCCAGCTAACTATGGCTACACCTTC
CASSRDPANYGYTF
>-|TRBJ2-1|TRBV10-3|-
TGTGCCATCAGTACCGACAGCTACAATGAGCAGTTCTTC
CAISTDSYNEQFF
>TRBD1|TRBJ2-7|TRBV20-1|-
TGCAGTGCTAGAGGAATCGTGAGGACAGGGGCCCCCTACGAGCAGTACTTC
CSARGIVRTGAPYEQYF
>-|TRBJ2-3|TRBV5-1|few
TGCGCCAGCAGCCGAGCGGAAAACACAGATACGCAGTATTTT
CASSRAENTDTQYF
>-|TRBJ1-1|TRBV11-2|many
TGTGCCAGCAGCTTAGAGGTCCGCGTCTGGGGGGGTGGCACTGAAGCTTTCTTT
CASSLEVRVWGGGTEAFF
>-|TRBJ1-1|TRBV4-2|few
TGTGCCAGCAGCCAAGATTGGGACACTGAAGCTTTCTTT
CASSQDWDTEAFF
>-|TRBJ2-5|TRBV7-2|few
TGTGCCAGCAGCTTAGTGGTGGGAAACCAAGAGACCCAGTACTTC
CASSLVVGNQETQYF